These 3 T cell receptor beta chains were sequenced from one sample in a study of blood T cell repertoires in COVID-19. Sequencing used immunoSEQ multiplex PCR; TCRdb keeps in-frame clones, though not all of them. The data contain about 130,000 clones, 79% of them seen just once; the ten biggest clones take up about 39%. Sequencing was performed on peripheral blood. All receptors come from a man in his forties with active or convalescent COVID-19.

This sequence joins TRBV6-5 and TRBJ2-2, with a possible D match to TRBD1 (6 bases). The germline gives CDR1 MNHEY, CDR2 SVGAGI. Trimming stripped 10 bases from V and 4 bases from J, with 10 bases between. The CDR3 is made up of 12 amino acids. CDR3 residues: CAIGQPTGELFF. The CDR3 coding sequence is TGTGCCATAGGACAGCCCACCGGGGAGCTGTTTTTT.

V usage is TRBV15 and J usage is TRBJ1-5; no reliable D call. The germline V gene encodes CDR1 LNHNV and CDR2 YYDKDF (reference sequence). Trimming shortened V by 3 bases and J by 11 bases, and 14 bases separated the two germline ends. The CDR3 contains 13 residues. The CDR3 sequence: CATSSPGSSAQHF. The CDR3 DNA follows: TGTGCCACCAGCAGTCCGGGGTCCAGTGCCCAGCATTTT.

The CDR3 bases are TGTGCCAGCAGTTTAAACCCGCGAATCGTTAATACTGAAGCTTTCTTT. Translated, it gives CASSLNPRIVNTEAFF. The rearrangement joins TRBV28 to TRBJ1-1; D is unresolved. The CDR3 contains 16 residues. CDR1 MDHEN and CDR2 SYDVKM come from the germline V gene. V was pared by 2 bases and J by 5 bases, with 18 bases between.